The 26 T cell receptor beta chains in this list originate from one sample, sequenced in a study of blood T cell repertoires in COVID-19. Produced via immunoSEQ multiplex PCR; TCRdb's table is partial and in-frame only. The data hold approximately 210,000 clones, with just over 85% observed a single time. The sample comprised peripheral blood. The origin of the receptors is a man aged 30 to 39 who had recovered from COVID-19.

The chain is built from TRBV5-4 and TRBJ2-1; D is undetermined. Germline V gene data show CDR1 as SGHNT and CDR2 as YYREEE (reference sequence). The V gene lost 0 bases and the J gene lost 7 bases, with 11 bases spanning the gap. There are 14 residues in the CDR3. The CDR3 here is CASSLEIPRNEQFF. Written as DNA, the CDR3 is TGTGCCAGCAGCTTGGAAATCCCGCGGAATGAGCAGTTCTTC.

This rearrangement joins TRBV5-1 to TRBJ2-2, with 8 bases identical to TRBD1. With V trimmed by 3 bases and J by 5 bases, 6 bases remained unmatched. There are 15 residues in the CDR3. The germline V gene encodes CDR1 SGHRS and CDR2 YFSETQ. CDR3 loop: CASSSGGARTGELFF. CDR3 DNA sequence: TGCGCCAGCAGCTCAGGGGGCGCGAGGACCGGGGAGCTGTTTTTT.

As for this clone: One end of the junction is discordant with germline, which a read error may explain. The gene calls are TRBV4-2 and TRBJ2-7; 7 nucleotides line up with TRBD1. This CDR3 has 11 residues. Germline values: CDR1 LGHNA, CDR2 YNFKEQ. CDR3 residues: CASSQGGQENF. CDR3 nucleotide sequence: TGTGCCAGCAGCCAAGGAGGACAGGAAAATTTC.

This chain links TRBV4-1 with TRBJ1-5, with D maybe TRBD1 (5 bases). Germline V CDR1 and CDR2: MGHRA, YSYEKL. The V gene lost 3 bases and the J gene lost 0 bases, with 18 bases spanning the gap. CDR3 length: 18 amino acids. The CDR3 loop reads CASSHRQKPLYSNQPQHF. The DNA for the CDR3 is TGCGCCAGCAGCCATCGACAGAAACCGCTTTATAGCAATCAGCCCCAGCATTTT.

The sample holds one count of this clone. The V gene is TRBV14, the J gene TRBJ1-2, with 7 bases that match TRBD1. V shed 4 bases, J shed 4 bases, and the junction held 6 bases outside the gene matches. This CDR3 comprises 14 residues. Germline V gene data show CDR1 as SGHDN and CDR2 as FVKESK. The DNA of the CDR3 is TGTGCCAGCAGCCCTAACAGGGGCCCCTATGGCTACACCTTC. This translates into CASSPNRGPYGYTF. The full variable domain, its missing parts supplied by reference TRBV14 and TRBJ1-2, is EAGVTQFPSHSVIEKGQTVTLRCDPISGHDNLYWYRRVMGKEIKFLLHFVKESKQDESGMPNNRFLAERTGGTYSTLKVQPAELEDSGVYFCASSPNRGPYGYTFGSGTRLTVV.

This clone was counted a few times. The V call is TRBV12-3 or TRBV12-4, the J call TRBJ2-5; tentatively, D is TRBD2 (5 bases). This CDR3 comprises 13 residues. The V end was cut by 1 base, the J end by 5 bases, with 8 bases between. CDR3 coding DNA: TGTGCCAGCAGTTTAGGGACTGTGGAGACCCAGTACTTC. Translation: CASSLGTVETQYF.

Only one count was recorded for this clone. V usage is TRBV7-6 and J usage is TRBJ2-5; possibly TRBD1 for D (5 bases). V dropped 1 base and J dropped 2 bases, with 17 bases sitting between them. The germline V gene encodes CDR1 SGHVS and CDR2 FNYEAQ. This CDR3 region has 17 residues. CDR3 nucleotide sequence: TGTGCCAGCAGCTTAGGGCCAGCGACGACAGTACAAGAGACCCAGTACTTC. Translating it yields CASSLGPATTVQETQYF.

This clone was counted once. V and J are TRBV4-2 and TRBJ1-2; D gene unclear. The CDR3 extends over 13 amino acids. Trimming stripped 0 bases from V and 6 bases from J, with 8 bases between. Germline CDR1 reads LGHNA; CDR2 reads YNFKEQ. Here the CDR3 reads CASSQDPGDGYTF. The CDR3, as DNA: TGTGCCAGCAGCCAAGATCCTGGAGATGGCTACACCTTC.

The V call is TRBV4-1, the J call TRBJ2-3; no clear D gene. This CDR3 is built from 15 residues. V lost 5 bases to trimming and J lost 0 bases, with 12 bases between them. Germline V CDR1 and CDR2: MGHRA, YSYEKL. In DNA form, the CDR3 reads TGCGCCAGCAGCACGCGGCTCGCTAGCACAGATACGCAGTATTTT. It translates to CASSTRLASTDTQYF.

The CDR3 reads CASSPRDTYNYGYTF. The CDR3 bases are TGTGCCAGCAGTCCCCGGGACACTTATAACTATGGCTACACCTTC. The chain combines TRBV6-4 with TRBJ1-2; the D gene is possibly TRBD1 (6 bases). The CDR3 runs to 15 residues. Germline loops: CDR1 MRHNA, CDR2 SNTAGT. V was pared by 5 bases and J by 1 base, with 14 bases between.

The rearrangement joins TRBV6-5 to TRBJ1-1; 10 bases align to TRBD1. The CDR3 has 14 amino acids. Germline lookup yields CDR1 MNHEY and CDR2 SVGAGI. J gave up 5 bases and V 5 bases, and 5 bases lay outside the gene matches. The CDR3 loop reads CASSTGTGATEAFF. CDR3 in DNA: TGTGCCAGCAGTACCGGGACAGGGGCGACTGAAGCTTTCTTT.

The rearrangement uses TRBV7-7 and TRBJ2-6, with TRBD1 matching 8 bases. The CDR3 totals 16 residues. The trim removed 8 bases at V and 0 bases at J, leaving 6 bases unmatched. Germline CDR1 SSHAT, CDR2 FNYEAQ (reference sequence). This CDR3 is CASGDRPGSGANVLTF. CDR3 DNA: TGTGCCAGCGGGGACAGGCCAGGCTCTGGGGCCAACGTCCTGACTTTC.

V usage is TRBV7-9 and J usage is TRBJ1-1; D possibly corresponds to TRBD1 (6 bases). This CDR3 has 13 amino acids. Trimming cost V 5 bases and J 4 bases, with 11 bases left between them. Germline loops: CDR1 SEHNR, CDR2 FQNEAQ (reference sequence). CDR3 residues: CASSLGGPTEAFF. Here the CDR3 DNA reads TGTGCCAGCAGCCTGGGGGGGCCCACTGAAGCTTTCTTT.

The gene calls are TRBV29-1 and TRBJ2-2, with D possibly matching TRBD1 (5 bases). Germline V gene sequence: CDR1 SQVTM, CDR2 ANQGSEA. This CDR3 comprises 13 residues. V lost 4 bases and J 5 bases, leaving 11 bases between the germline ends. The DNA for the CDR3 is TGCAGCGTTGTACAGGAGAATACCGGGGAGCTGTTTTTT. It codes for CSVVQENTGELFF.

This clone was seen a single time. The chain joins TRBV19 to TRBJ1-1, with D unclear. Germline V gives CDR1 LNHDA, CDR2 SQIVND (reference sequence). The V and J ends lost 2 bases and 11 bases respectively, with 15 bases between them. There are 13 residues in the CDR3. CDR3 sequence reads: CASSILGVTTAFF. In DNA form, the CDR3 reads TGTGCCAGTAGTATACTGGGCGTCACCACCGCTTTCTTT.

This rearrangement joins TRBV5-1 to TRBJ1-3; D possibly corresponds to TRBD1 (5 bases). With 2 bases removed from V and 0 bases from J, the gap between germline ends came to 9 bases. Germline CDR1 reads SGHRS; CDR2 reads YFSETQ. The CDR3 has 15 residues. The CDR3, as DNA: TGCGCCAGCAGCTTTACGGGGGGCTCTGGAAACACCATATATTTT. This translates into CASSFTGGSGNTIYF. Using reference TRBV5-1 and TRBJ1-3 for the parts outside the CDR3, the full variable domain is KAGVTQTPRYLIKTRGQQVTLSCSPISGHRSVSWYQQTPGQGLQFLFEYFSETQRNKGNFPGRFSGRQFSNSRSEMNVSTLELGDSALYLCASSFTGGSGNTIYFGEGSWLTVV.

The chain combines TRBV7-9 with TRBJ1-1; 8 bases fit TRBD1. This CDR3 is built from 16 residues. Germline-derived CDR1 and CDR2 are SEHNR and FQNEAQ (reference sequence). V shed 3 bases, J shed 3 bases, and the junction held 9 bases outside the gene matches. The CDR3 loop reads CASSFWTGRGDTEAFF. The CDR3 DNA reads TGTGCCAGCAGCTTTTGGACAGGGCGAGGGGACACTGAAGCTTTCTTT.

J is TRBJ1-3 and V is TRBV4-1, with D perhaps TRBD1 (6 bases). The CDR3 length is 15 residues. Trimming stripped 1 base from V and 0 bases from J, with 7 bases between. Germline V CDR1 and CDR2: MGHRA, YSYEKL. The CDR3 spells CASSQGQVSGNTIYF. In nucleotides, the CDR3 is TGCGCCAGCAGCCAAGGACAGGTCTCTGGAAACACCATATATTTT.

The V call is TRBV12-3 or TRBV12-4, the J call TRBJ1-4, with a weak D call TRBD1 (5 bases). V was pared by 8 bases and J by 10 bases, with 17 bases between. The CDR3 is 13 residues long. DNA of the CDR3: TGTGCCAGCTGCCCAGTGACAGTAGGAAAACTGTTTTTT. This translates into CASCPVTVGKLFF.

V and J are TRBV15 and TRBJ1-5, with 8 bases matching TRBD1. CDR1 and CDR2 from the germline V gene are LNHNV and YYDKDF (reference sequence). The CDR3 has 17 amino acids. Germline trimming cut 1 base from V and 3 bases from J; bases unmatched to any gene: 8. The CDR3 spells CATSRGISDRVNQPQHF. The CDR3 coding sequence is TGTGCCACCAGCAGAGGAATTTCGGACAGGGTCAATCAGCCCCAGCATTTT.

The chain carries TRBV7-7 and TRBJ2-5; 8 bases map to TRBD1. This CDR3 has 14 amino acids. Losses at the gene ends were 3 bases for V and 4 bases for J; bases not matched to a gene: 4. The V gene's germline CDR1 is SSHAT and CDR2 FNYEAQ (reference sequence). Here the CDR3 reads CASSFGQGAETQYF. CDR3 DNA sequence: TGTGCCAGCAGCTTTGGACAGGGTGCAGAGACCCAGTACTTC.

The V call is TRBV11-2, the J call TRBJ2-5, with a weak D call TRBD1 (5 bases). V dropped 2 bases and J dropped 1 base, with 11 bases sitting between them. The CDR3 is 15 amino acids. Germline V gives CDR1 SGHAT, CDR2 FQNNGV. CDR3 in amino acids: CASSLIGRVQETQYF. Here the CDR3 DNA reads TGTGCCAGCAGCTTAATCGGCAGGGTCCAAGAGACCCAGTACTTC.

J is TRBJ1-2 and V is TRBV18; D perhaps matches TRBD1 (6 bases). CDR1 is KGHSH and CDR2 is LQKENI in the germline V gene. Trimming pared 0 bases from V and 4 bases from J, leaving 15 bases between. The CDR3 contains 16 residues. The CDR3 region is CASSPPADRVSYGYTF. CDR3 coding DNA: TGTGCCAGCTCACCACCAGCGGACAGAGTTTCCTATGGCTACACCTTC.

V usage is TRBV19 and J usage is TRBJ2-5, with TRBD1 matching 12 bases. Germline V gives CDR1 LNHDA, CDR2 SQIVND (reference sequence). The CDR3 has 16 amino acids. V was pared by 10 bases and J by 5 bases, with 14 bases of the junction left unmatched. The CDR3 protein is CATRGEGQGAGETQYF. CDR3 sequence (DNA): TGTGCCACCCGCGGTGAGGGACAGGGGGCGGGGGAGACCCAGTACTTC.

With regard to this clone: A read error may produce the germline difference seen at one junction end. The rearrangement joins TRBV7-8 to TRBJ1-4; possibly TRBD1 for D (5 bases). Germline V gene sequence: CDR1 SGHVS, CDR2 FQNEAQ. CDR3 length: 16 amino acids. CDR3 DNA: TGTGCCAGCAGCAAGCAGCGGGCAGGGACTAATGAAAAATTGTTTTTT. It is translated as CASSKQRAGTNEKLFF.

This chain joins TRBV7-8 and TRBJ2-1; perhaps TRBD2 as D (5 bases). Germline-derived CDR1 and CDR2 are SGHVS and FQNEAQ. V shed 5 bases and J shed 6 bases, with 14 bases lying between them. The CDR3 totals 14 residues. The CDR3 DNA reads TGTGCCAGCAGCCCAAGGACTCCTACCAATGAGCAGTTCTTC. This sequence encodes CASSPRTPTNEQFF. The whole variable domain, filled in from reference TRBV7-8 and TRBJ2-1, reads GAGVSQSPRYKVAKRGQDVALRCDPISGHVSLFWYQQALGQGPEFLTYFQNEAQLDKSGLPSDRFFAERPEGSVSTLKIQRTQQEDSAVYLCASSPRTPTNEQFFGPGTRLTVL.